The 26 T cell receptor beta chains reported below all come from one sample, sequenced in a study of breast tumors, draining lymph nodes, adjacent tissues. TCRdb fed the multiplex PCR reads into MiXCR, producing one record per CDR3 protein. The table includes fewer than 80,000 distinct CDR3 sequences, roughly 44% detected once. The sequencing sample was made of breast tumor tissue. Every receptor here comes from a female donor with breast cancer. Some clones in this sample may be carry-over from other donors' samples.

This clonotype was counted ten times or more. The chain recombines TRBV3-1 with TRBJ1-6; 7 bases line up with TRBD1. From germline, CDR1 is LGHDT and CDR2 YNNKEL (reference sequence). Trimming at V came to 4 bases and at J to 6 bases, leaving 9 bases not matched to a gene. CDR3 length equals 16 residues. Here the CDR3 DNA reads TGTGCCAGCAGCCTCGGAGGGGGACAGAGTAATTCACCCCTCCACTTT. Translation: CASSLGGGQSNSPLHF.

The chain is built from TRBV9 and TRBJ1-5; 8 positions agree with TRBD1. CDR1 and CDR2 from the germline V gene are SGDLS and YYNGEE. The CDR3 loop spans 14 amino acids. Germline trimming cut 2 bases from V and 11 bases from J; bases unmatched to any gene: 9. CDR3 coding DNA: TGTGCCAGCAGCGTCAGGGGGCTCAGGGAGACCCAGCATTTT. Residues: CASSVRGLRETQHF.

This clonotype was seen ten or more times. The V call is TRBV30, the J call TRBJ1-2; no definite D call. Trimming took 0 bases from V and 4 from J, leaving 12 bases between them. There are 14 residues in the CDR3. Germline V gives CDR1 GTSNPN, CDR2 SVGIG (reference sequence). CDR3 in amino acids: CAWSVLHLLYGYTF. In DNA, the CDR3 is TGTGCCTGGAGTGTTTTGCACTTACTCTATGGCTACACCTTC.

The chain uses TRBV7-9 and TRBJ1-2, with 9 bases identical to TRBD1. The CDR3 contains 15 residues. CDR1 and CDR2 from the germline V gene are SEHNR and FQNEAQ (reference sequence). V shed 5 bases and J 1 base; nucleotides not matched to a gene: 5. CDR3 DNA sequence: TGTGCCAGCAGCAGGGACAGGGCGGTTAACTATGGCTACACCTTC. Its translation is CASSRDRAVNYGYTF.

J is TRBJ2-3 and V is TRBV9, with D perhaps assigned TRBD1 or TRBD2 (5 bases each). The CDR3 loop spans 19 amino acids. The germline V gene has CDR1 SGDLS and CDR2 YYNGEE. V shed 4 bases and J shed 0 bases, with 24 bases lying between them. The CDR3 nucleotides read TGTGCCAGCAGCACCCGACCCGGGGTAATTGGGGCCAGCACAGATACGCAGTATTTT. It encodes CASSTRPGVIGASTDTQYF.

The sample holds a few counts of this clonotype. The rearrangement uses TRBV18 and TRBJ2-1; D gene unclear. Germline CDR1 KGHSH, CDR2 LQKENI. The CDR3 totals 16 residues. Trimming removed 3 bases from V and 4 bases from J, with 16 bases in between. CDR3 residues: CASSPFGRARYNEQFF. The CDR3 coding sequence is TGTGCCAGCTCACCTTTCGGAAGGGCGCGATACAATGAGCAGTTCTTC.

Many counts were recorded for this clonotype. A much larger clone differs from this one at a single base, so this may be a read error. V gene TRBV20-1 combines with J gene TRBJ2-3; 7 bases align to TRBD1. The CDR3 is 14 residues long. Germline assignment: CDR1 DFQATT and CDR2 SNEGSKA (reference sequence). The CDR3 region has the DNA TGCAGTGCGAAGACAGGGCGCGGCACAGCTACGCAGTATTTT. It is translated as CSAKTGRGTATQYF.

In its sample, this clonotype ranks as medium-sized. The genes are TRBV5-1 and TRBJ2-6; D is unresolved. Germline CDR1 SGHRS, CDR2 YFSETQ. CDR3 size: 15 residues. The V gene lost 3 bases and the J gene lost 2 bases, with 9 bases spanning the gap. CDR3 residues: CASSSLNTGANVLTF. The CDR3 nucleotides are TGCGCCAGCAGCTCTTTGAATACTGGGGCCAACGTCCTGACTTTC.

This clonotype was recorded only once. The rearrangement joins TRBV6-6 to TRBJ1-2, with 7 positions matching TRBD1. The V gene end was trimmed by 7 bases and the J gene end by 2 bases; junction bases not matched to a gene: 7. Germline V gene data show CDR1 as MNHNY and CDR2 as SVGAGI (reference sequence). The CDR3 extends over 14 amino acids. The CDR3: CASTVGQVNYGYTF. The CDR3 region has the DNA TGTGCCAGCACGGTTGGACAGGTGAACTATGGCTACACCTTC.

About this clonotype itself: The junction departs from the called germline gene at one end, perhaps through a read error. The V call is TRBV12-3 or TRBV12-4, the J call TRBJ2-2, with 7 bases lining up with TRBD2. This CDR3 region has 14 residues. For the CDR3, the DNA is TGTGCCAGCAGTCCCACTAGCGCGGGCGGGGAGCTGCTTTTT. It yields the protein CASSPTSAGGELLF.

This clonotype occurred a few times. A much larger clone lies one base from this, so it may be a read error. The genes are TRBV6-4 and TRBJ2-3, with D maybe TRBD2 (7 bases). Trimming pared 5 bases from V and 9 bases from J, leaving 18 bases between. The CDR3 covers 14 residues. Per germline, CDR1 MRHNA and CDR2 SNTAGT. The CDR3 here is CASSHQRGAGTQYF. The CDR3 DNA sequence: TGTGCCAGCAGTCACCAACGGGGGGCTGGGACGCAGTATTTT.

The DNA of the CDR3 is TGCAGTGCCCACCCGGGGACATCAGTGAACACTGAAGCTTTCTTT. Translation gives CSAHPGTSVNTEAFF. J is TRBJ1-1 and V is TRBV20-1, with D possibly TRBD1 on 6 matching bases. Between the trimmed V and J ends, which lost 6 bases and 0 bases, there was a span of 17 bases. Looked up from germline, CDR1 is DFQATT and CDR2 is SNEGSKA (reference sequence). The CDR3 has 15 amino acids.

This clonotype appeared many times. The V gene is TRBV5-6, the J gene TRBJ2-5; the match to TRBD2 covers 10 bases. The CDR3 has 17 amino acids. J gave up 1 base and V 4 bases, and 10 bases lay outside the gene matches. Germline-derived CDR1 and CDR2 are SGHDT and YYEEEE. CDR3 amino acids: CASSAILAGERQETQYF. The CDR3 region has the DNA TGTGCCAGCAGCGCTATTCTAGCGGGGGAACGCCAAGAGACCCAGTACTTC. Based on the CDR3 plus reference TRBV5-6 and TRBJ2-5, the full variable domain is DAGVTQSPTHLIKTRGQQVTLRCSPKSGHDTVSWYQQALGQGPQFIFQYYEEEERQRGNFPDRFSGHQFPNYSSELNVNALLLGDSALYLCASSAILAGERQETQYFGPGTRLLVL.

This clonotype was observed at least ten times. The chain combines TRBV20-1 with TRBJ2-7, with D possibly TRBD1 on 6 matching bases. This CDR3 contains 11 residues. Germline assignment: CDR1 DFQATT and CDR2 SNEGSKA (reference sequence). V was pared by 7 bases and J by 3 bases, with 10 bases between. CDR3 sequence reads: CSVSQGYEQYF. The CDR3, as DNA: TGCAGTGTTTCACAGGGCTACGAGCAGTACTTC.

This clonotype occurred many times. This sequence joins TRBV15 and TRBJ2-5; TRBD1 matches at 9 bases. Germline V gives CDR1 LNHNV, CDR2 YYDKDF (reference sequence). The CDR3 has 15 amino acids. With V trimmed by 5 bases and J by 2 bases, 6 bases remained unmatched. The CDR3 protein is CATSHWDREQETQYF. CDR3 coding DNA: TGTGCCACCAGCCATTGGGACAGGGAACAAGAGACCCAGTACTTC.

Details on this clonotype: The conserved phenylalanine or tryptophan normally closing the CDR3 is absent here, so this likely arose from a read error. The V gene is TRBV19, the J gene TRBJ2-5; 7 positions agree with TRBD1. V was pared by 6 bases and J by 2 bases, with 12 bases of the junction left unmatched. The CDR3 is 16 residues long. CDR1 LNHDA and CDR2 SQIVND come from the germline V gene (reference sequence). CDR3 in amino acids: CASSIPSRGIQETQYS. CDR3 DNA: TGTGCCAGTAGCATTCCCTCCAGGGGGATTCAAGAGACCCAGTACTCC.

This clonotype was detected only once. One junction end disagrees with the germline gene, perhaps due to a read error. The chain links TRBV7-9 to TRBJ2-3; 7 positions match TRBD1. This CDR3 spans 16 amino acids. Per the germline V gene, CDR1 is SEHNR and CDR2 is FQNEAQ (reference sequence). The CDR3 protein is CASSSLLGTETDKQYF. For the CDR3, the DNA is TGTGCCAGCAGCTCCCTGCTCGGGACAGAAACAGATAAGCAGTATTTT.

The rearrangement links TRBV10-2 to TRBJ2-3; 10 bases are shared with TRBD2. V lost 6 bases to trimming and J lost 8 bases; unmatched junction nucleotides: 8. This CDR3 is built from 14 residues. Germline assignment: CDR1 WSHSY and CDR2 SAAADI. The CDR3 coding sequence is TGCGCCAGCAGACCTAGCGGGAGAGGTGTTACGCAGTATTTT. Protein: CASRPSGRGVTQYF.

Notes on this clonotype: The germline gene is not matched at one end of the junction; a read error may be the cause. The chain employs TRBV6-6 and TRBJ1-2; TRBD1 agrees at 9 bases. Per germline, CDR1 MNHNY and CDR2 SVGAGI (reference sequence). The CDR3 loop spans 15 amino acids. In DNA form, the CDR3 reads TGTGCCAGCAGACCCCGGACAGGGGAGGGCTGTGGCTGCACCTTC. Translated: CASRPRTGEGCGCTF.

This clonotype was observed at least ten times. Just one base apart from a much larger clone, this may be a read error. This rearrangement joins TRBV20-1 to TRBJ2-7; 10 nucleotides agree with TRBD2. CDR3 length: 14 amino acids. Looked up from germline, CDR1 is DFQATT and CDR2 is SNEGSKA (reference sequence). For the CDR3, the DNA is TGCAGTGCTATCACTAGCGGGGCCTCCTCCGAGCAGTACTTC. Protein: CSAITSGASSEQYF.

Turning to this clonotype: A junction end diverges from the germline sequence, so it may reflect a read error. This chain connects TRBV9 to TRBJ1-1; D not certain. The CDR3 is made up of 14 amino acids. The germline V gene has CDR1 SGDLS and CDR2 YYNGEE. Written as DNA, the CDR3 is TGTGCCAGCACGCGGGAGACGGGGAACACTGAAGCTTGCTTT. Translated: CASTRETGNTEACF. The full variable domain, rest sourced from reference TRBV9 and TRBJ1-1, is DSGVTQTPKHLITATGQRVTLRCSPRSGDLSVYWYQQSLDQGLQFLIQYYNGEERAKGNILERFSAQQFPDLHSELNLSSLELGDSALYFCASTRETGNTEACFGQGTRLTVV.

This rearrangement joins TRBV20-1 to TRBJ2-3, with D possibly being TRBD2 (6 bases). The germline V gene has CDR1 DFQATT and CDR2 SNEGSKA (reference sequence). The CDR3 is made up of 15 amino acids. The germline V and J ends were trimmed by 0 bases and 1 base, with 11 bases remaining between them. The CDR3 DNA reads TGCAGTGCTAGAGATGGTCGGAGGGGCACAGATACGCAGTATTTT. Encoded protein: CSARDGRRGTDTQYF.

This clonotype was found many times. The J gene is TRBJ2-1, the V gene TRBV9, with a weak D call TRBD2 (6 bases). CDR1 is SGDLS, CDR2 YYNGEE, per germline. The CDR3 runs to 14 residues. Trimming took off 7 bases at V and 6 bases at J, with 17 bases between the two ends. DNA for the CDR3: TGTGCCAGCTCACGAGCCGGAGGGACCAATGAGCAGTTCTTC. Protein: CASSRAGGTNEQFF.

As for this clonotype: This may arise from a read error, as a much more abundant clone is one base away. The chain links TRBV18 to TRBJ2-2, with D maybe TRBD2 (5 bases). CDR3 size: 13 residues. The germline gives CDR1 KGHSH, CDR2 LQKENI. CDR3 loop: CASSPANTGEPFF. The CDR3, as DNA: TGTGCCAGCTCACCGGCGAACACCGGGGAGCCGTTTTTT.

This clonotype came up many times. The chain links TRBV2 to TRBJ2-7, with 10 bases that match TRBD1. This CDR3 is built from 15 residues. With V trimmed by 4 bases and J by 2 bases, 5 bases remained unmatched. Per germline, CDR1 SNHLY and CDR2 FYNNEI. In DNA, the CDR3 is TGTGCCAGCAGTGTACAGGGACAGGGGCCCTACGAGCAGTACTTC. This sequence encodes CASSVQGQGPYEQYF.

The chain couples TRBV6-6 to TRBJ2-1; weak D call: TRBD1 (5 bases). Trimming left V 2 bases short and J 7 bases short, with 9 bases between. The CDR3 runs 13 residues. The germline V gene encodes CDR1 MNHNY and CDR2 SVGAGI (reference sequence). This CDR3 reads CASSYNGANEQFF. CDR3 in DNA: TGTGCCAGCAGTTACAATGGGGCAAATGAGCAGTTCTTC.